The clone carrying this T cell receptor (beta chain) was seen only a few times. The antigen is not known. The entirety of the isolated RNA underwent reverse transcription, so expressed TCRB transcripts were sequenced. Measured with immunoSEQ multiplex PCR; TCRdb has only the in-frame clones, and not every one. This repertoire shows hundreds of thousands of clones, around an eighth found once; its top ten account for 0.04%. The data derive from a study of beta chain features in type 1 diabetes. Study-wide points: Type 1 diabetes patients had moderately but significantly shorter TCRB CDR3s in all four CD4+ subsets.

Germline CDR1 and CDR2: SGHTA and FQGNSA. V was trimmed by 5 bases and J by 0 bases, leaving 14 bases between them. The CDR3 sequence is 16 residues long. Specimen: naive CD4+ T cells from blood. The rearrangement links TRBV7-2 to TRBJ2-4; D might be TRBD1 or TRBD2, each matching 5 bases. The receptor was isolated from a man between 18 and 29 years old with type 1 diabetes. The CDR3 is CASSPRPGTAKNIQYF. Written as DNA, the CDR3 is TGTGCCAGCAGCCCTAGGCCCGGGACAGCCAAAAACATTCAGTACTTC.